The rows below give T cell receptor beta chains drawn from one sample of a study of cytomegalovirus exposure and HLA in healthy donors. The protocol was immunoSEQ multiplex PCR, while the TCRdb copy is restricted to in-frame clones and leaves out a portion. This table holds about 150,000 clones, around three fifths found once. Sequencing was done on a sample of PBMCs. The receptors were gathered from a middle-aged woman in good health and CMV-seronegative. The CDR3 runs from the conserved cysteine through the conserved F or W. D genes are given only for firm matches. Only part of the rows carry a size: once, few, many, or a class if the clone is expanded.

few	TRBD1	TRBV11-2	TRBJ2-4	TGTGCCAGCAGCCCAGGACAGGGGGTCGACATTCAGTACTTC	CASSPGQGVDIQYF
few	TRBD2	TRBV18	TRBJ2-7	TGTGCCAGCTCGCCCGCGGGGGGAAACTACGAGCAGTACTTC	CASSPAGGNYEQYF
NA	NA	TRBV30	TRBJ1-1	TGTGCCTGGAGTGCCCTTCCGTCATCCCTACCCTTATCCGTATTTGCAGCTTTCTTT	CAWSALPSSLPLSVFAAFF
NA	NA	TRBV27	TRBJ1-3	TGTGCCAGCAGTTTACAGGGGAATGGAAACACCATATATTTT	CASSLQGNGNTIYF
NA	TRBD1	TRBV19	TRBJ2-7	TGTGCCAGTACCGCAGGGACAGGGGGCGCCTACGAGCAGTACTTC	CASTAGTGGAYEQYF
NA	NA	TRBV6-5	TRBJ2-7	TGTGCCAGCAGATCCGACAGGTACCTCTACGAGCAGTACTTC	CASRSDRYLYEQYF
NA	NA	TRBV7-2	TRBJ2-2	TGTGCCAGCACCGCTTTCTGGGGGGACACCGGGGAGCTGTTTTTT	CASTAFWGDTGELFF
NA	NA	TRBV11-2	TRBJ2-7	TGTGCCAGCAGCCCGGGACTTGTTTACGAGCAGTACTTC	CASSPGLVYEQYF
NA	NA	TRBV6-5	TRBJ1-5	TGTGCCAGCAGTTACGCCAGGGCCCAGCCCCAGCATTTT	CASSYARAQPQHF
NA	TRBD2	TRBV7-8	TRBJ2-5	TGTGCCAGCAGCTACGGGACTAGTGGCGAGACCCAGTACTTC	CASSYGTSGETQYF
NA	TRBD2	TRBV27	TRBJ2-5	TGTGCCAGCAGTCTTGTCGCGGGGGGCCCGTACCAAGAGACCCAGTACTTC	CASSLVAGGPYQETQYF
NA	TRBD2	TRBV5-4	TRBJ2-1	TGTGCCAACACTCGAGCGGGGGACAATGAGCAGTTCTTC	CANTRAGDNEQFF
NA	NA	TRBV13	TRBJ2-6	TGTGCCAGCAGCTTTGGGGCGCGCGGGGCCAACGTCCTGACTTTC	CASSFGARGANVLTF
NA	TRBD2	TRBV7-2	TRBJ2-4	TGTGCCAGCAGCACGACTAGCGGGGGGGCAAACATTCAGTACTTC	CASSTTSGGANIQYF
once	NA	TRBV7-9	TRBJ1-4	TGTGCCAGCAGCTCTTGGGGGGGGGAACCCCCAACTAATGAAAAACTGTTTTTT	CASSSWGGEPPTNEKLFF
NA	NA	TRBV5-1	TRBJ1-2	TGCGCCAGCAGCTTGGAAGGGGTAGGGGCGGACTATGGCTACACCTTC	CASSLEGVGADYGYTF
NA	NA	TRBV5-6	TRBJ1-6	TGTGCCAGCAGCCGAAGGACGGGGGGCGGTAATTCACCCCTCCACTTT	CASSRRTGGGNSPLHF
medium-sized	TRBD1	TRBV30	TRBJ1-4	TGTGCCTGGAGTGCAGGACAGGGTGGGAATGAAAAACTGTTTTTT	CAWSAGQGGNEKLFF
NA	NA	TRBV2	TRBJ1-5	TGTGCCAGCAGTGAATGGGGCCGGACAGCTAGCAATCAGCCCCAGCATTTT	CASSEWGRTASNQPQHF
few	NA	TRBV11-2	TRBJ1-2	TGTGCCAGCAGCTTAAGCGGGGGCGCGAGAGGCTACACCTTC	CASSLSGGARGYTF
few	NA	TRBV20-1	TRBJ2-2	TGCAGTGCTAGTGAGACCGGGGAGCTGTTTTTT	CSASETGELFF
NA	NA	TRBV7-9	TRBJ2-1	TGTGCCAGCAGCCTAGGGAGGCTTGAGCAGTTCTTC	CASSLGRLEQFF
few	NA	TRBV6-6	TRBJ1-5	TGTGCCAGCACCCTATTCAGGGCAAGCAATCAGCCCCAGCATTTT	CASTLFRASNQPQHF
few	TRBD1	TRBV5-1	TRBJ1-1	TGCGCCAGCAGCCCCTTGACAGGGAGGAGACTGGACACTGAAGCTTTCTTT	CASSPLTGRRLDTEAFF
NA	TRBD1	TRBV7-9	TRBJ1-2	TGTGCCAGCAGCCCCTGGACAGGGGACTATGGCTACACCTTC	CASSPWTGDYGYTF
NA	TRBD1	TRBV4-1	TRBJ2-2	TGCGCCAGCAGCCACCCGGACAGGGTCGGAGTTAGAACCGGGGAGCTGTTTTTT	CASSHPDRVGVRTGELFF